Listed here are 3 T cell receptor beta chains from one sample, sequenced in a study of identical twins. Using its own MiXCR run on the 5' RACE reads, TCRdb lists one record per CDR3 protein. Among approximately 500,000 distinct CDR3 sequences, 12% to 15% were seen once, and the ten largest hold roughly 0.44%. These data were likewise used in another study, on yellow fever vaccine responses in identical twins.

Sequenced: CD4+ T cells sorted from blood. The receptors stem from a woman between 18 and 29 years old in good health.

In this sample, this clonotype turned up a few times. The CDR3 DNA reads TGTGCCAGTTCAGCCGGGACTAGCGGTTTCAATGAGCAGTTCTTC. This codes for CASSAGTSGFNEQFF. The chain has TRBV11-2 and TRBJ2-1, with 11 nucleotides matching TRBD2. The germline V gene encodes CDR1 SGHAT and CDR2 FQNNGV. The CDR3 sequence is 15 residues long. V dropped 9 bases and J dropped 6; count of bases not matched to a gene: 10.

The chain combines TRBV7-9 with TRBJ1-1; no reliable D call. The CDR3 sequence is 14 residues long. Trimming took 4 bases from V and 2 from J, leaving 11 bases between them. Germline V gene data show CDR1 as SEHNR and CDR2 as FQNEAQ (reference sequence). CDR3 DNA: TGTGCCAGCAGCTCCTTTTTCTCTAACACTGAAGCTTTCTTT. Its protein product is CASSSFFSNTEAFF.

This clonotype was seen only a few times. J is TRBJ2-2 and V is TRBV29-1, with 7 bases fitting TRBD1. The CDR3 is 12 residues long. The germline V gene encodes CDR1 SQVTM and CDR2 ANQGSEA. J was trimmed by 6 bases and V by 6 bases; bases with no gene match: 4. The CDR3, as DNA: TGCAGCGTGGGAACAGGGGCCGGGGAGCTGTTTTTT. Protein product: CSVGTGAGELFF.